This T cell receptor (beta chain) comes out of a study of T-cell reconstitution after alpha-beta-depleted transplantation in children. Whole-study results and caveats: Day-60 TCRbeta diversity that was high in some patients was derived from surviving recipient T cells and thymic progenitors. Reportedly, only several hundred clones from non-depleted graft cells drove alpha-beta T-cell counts at about two months.

Trimming cost V 0 bases and J 9 bases, with 19 bases left between them. Germline CDR1 is SGHRS and CDR2 is YFSETQ. The CDR3 runs to 16 residues. Construction of the TCRbeta library involved unique molecular identifiers. TCRdb ran MiXCR on the PCR reads and lists one entry per CDR3 protein. The repertoire holds roughly 790,000 distinct CDR3 sequences, with roughly 16% as singletons. In this sample, this clonotype turned up a few times. Its target is unknown. V gene TRBV5-1 combines with J gene TRBJ2-1; possibly TRBD2 for D (6 bases). The sequences come from PBMCs, mostly from graft donor cells, collected 360 days after TCRalphabeta/CD19-depleted stem cell transplant. The source is a male patient younger than 18 who had a stem cell transplant for acute lymphoblastic leukemia, so the T cells may come from the graft donor. The CDR3 sequence: CASSLGSGLLGIEQFF. The CDR3 nucleotides are TGCGCCAGCAGCTTGGGCTCGGGACTCCTAGGAATTGAGCAGTTCTTC.